This TCR beta chain comes out of a study of blood T cell repertoires in COVID-19. Across the study: The origin of the acute and convalescent COVID-19 samples was the United States, Italy and Spain. T cells, B-cell-depleted T cells, or PBMCs supplied cDNA or gDNA.

The CDR3 sequence is 15 residues long. V lost 4 bases and J 4 bases, leaving 15 bases between the germline ends. CDR1 SGDLS and CDR2 YYNGEE come from the germline V gene. As processed by the authors: Amplifying reference gene primers gave estimates of nucleated cell counts. The data were produced by immunoSEQ multiplex PCR, yet TCRdb's version contains in-frame clones alone and is incomplete. The V and J calls and clone size are taken from that table; D and trimming were inferred from the DNA. The sample shows about 190,000 clones, roughly four fifths of them seen only once. The chain employs TRBV9 and TRBJ2-1, with D possibly being TRBD2 (6 bases). This receptor was taken from a man between 50 and 59 years old who had recovered from COVID-19. The sample consisted of peripheral blood. DNA for the CDR3: TGTGCCAGCAGCAGCGTCGTCGGGAGTTACAATGAGCAGTTCTTC. Translated: CASSSVVGSYNEQFF.